A selection of T cell receptor beta chains follows, all from one sample in a study of identical twins. Using its own MiXCR run on the 5' RACE reads, TCRdb lists one record per CDR3 protein. The table records 250,000 or so distinct CDR3 sequences, about 12% of them present only once. These data are also associated with another study on yellow fever vaccine responses in identical twins.

Sequenced sample: memory (CD45RO+) T cells sorted from blood. The source is a woman in her late teens or twenties in good health. CDR3s include the opening cysteine and the closing phenylalanine or tryptophan. D genes are given only for firm matches. Clone size, where shown, is once, few, many, or a class for clones that have expanded.

D,V,J,size,DNA,CDR3
NA,TRBV30,TRBJ2-2,NA,TGTGCCTGGAGTTCTAACACCGGGGAGCTGTTTTTT,CAWSSNTGELFF
NA,TRBV12-3/TRBV12-4,TRBJ2-1,many,TGTGCCAGCAGGTCGACAGGGACTTACAATGAGCAGTTCTTC,CASRSTGTYNEQFF
TRBD1,TRBV3-1,TRBJ2-2,many,TGTGCCAGCAGCCGCCGGGACAGGGAGTTGACCGGGGAGCTGTTTTTT,CASSRRDRELTGELFF
TRBD2,TRBV29-1,TRBJ2-1,many,TGCAGCGTGGGGGGGGGAGGCTTTTACAATGAGCAGTTCTTC,CSVGGGGFYNEQFF
TRBD2,TRBV7-8,TRBJ2-1,many,TGTGCCAGCAGCTCAGGACTAGCTCGGGATGTTGAGCAGTTCTTC,CASSSGLARDVEQFF
TRBD2,TRBV7-2,TRBJ2-3,NA,TGTGCCGACTTCGGACTAGAGGCGGGATATACGCAGTATTTT,CADFGLEAGYTQYF
NA,TRBV20-1,TRBJ1-5,NA,TGCAGTGCTACTTGGCAGGGTCGCAATCAGCCCCAGCATTTT,CSATWQGRNQPQHF
NA,TRBV5-1,TRBJ2-3,NA,TGCGCCAGCAGCTTGGGGGTCAGGGCTAGCACAGATACGCAGTATTTT,CASSLGVRASTDTQYF
NA,TRBV4-2,TRBJ2-5,few,TGTGCCAGCAGCCAAGCGCAGGGCGAAGAGACCCAGTACTTC,CASSQAQGEETQYF
NA,TRBV5-1,TRBJ2-1,many,TGCGCCAGCAGCTTGGGAGCGGGCTCCTACAATGAGCAGTTCTTC,CASSLGAGSYNEQFF
NA,TRBV5-6,TRBJ2-1,few,TGTGCCAGCAGCCGCCCAGGGACAAGAGGGGGGGTGGAGCAGTTCTTC,CASSRPGTRGGVEQFF
NA,TRBV7-9,TRBJ2-3,many,TGTGCCAGCAGCTTCGCGGGATCCACAGATACGCAGTATTTT,CASSFAGSTDTQYF
TRBD2,TRBV10-3,TRBJ2-1,NA,TGTGCCACCGGATTTAGAGCGGGAGGGCAGGGTGAGCAGTTCTTC,CATGFRAGGQGEQFF
NA,TRBV15,TRBJ2-3,NA,TGTGCCACCAGCAGGAGGGGGGCGGGGGATACGCAGTATTTT,CATSRRGAGDTQYF
NA,TRBV5-1,TRBJ1-6,NA,TGCGCCAGCAGCGCGGGGACAACCAGCTCCTATAATTCACCCCTCCACTTT,CASSAGTTSSYNSPLHF
TRBD2,TRBV19,TRBJ2-1,NA,TGTGCCAGTAGTACGCGGGCGGCTAGCGGGAGGCAACGGTACAATGAGCAGTTCTTC,CASSTRAASGRQRYNEQFF
NA,TRBV6-1,TRBJ2-4,NA,TGTGCCAGCAGTGGAGTCGGGCAGCTTAAAGCCAAAAACATTCAGTACTTC,CASSGVGQLKAKNIQYF
NA,TRBV30,TRBJ1-5,few,TGTGCCTGGAGTGTCGCAGGTGGCAATCAGCCCCAGCATTTT,CAWSVAGGNQPQHF
NA,TRBV12-3/TRBV12-4,TRBJ2-1,many,TGTGCCAGCAGTTCCAGGGACTCTCCCTACAATGAGCAGTTCTTC,CASSSRDSPYNEQFF
TRBD1,TRBV7-9,TRBJ1-1,NA,TGTGCCAGCAGCTTACAGACAGGGGAAACTGAAGCTTTCTTT,CASSLQTGETEAFF
NA,TRBV12-3/TRBV12-4,TRBJ1-6,many,TGTGCCAGCAGTCCAATCTCCTCGGGTTCACCCCTCCACTTT,CASSPISSGSPLHF
NA,TRBV7-2,TRBJ1-6,many,TGTGCCAGCAGGCCCCCGGTGAATTCACCCCTCCACTTT,CASRPPVNSPLHF
TRBD2,TRBV12-3/TRBV12-4,TRBJ2-2,NA,TGTGCCAGCAGTTTTTTTATAACACGACTAGCCACCGGGGAGCTGTTTTTT,CASSFFITRLATGELFF
NA,TRBV20-1,TRBJ2-7,NA,TGCAGTGCTAGACAGGGTGGATCTTACTACGAGCAGTACTTC,CSARQGGSYYEQYF
NA,TRBV30,TRBJ2-1,NA,TGTGCCTGGAGTGTCGTCAATGAGCAGTTCTTC,CAWSVVNEQFF
TRBD1,TRBV18,TRBJ2-7,few,TGTGCCAGCTCACCCCGGGACAGGGCGGGCGAGCAGTACTTC,CASSPRDRAGEQYF
NA,TRBV5-1,TRBJ2-5,NA,TGCGCCAGCAGCTTGGGGCAGCGGCAAGAGACCCAGTACTTC,CASSLGQRQETQYF
NA,TRBV2,TRBJ1-1,few,TGTGCCAGCAGTGAATCCCGACAGCCTCAGAACACTGAAGCTTTCTTT,CASSESRQPQNTEAFF
NA,TRBV20-1,TRBJ2-7,NA,TGCAGTGCTAGAGGGGGAGGGGGCAGTCAGTACTTC,CSARGGGGSQYF
TRBD1,TRBV4-2,TRBJ2-6,many,TGTGCCAGCAGCATAACAGGGGGGTCAGGGGCCAACGTCCTGACTTTC,CASSITGGSGANVLTF
NA,TRBV20-1,TRBJ2-3,NA,TGCAGTGCTGTCTCGGCCCTTTCCGCAGTCGCAGATACGCAGTATTTT,CSAVSALSAVADTQYF
TRBD2,TRBV6-1,TRBJ2-7,NA,TGTGCCAGCAGAGCCATTAGCGGGAGCTCCTACGAGCAGTACTTC,CASRAISGSSYEQYF
NA,TRBV29-1,TRBJ2-5,few,TGCAGCGTTGCGGGGGCGGGGGAGACCCAGTACTTC,CSVAGAGETQYF
NA,TRBV18,TRBJ2-1,NA,TGTGCCAGCTCTGGGTTACAGGGACGCTACAATGAGCAGTTCTTC,CASSGLQGRYNEQFF
NA,TRBV4-2,TRBJ1-5,NA,TGTGCCAGCAGTCAAGGGGGGGCTAAGGGCAATCAGCCCCAGCATTTT,CASSQGGAKGNQPQHF
TRBD1,TRBV20-1,TRBJ2-1,NA,TGCAGTGCTACGGGACAGGGGAATGAGCAGTTCTTC,CSATGQGNEQFF
NA,TRBV18,TRBJ1-5,NA,TGTGCCAGCTCACCCTACACGAATCAGCCCCAGCATTTT,CASSPYTNQPQHF
TRBD2,TRBV6-2/TRBV6-3,TRBJ2-2,few,TGTGCCAGCAGCACGACTAGCGGGAGCCGTAGCGGGGAGCTGTTTTTT,CASSTTSGSRSGELFF
NA,TRBV10-3,TRBJ1-6,many,TGTGCCATCAGGCAGTCGCCTAATAATTCACCCCTCCACTTT,CAIRQSPNNSPLHF
TRBD2,TRBV4-2,TRBJ2-7,NA,TGTGCCAGCAGCCAAGAGGCTAGCGGGAGGGCTAGCTCCTACGAGCAGTACTTC,CASSQEASGRASSYEQYF
TRBD1,TRBV2,TRBJ1-4,NA,TGTGCCAGCGGGAAGCGGACAGGGAACGAAAAACTGTTTTTT,CASGKRTGNEKLFF
TRBD1,TRBV5-1,TRBJ1-2,few,TGCGCCAGCAGCACCGACAGGGGTGGCTATGGCTACACCTTC,CASSTDRGGYGYTF
NA,TRBV3-1,TRBJ1-1,few,TGTGCCAGCAGCCAAGAGGGGTACACTGAAGCTTTCTTT,CASSQEGYTEAFF
NA,TRBV19,TRBJ2-2,once,TGTGCCAGTAGTAGCCGGAGGAACACCGGGGAGCTGTTTTTT,CASSSRRNTGELFF
NA,TRBV4-3,TRBJ2-1,many,TGCGCCAGCAGCCAAGCCGGGATTTACAATGAGCAGTTCTTC,CASSQAGIYNEQFF
TRBD1,TRBV19,TRBJ2-4,few,TGTGCCAGTAGTACGTTGAGGGGAGTTGGACAGGGACGAAAAAACATTCAGTACTTC,CASSTLRGVGQGRKNIQYF
TRBD2,TRBV6-4,TRBJ2-3,NA,TGTGCCAGCAGCCAACTAGCGGGGGGATCAACAGATACGCAGTATTTT,CASSQLAGGSTDTQYF
NA,TRBV20-1,TRBJ1-2,NA,TGCAGTGCTCGACAGTCTTCAGCGGGCTACACCTTC,CSARQSSAGYTF
TRBD2,TRBV15,TRBJ2-7,few,TGTGCCACCAGCAGAGACAAGAGACTAGCGGGGGCCTACGAGCAGTACTTC,CATSRDKRLAGAYEQYF
TRBD1,TRBV12-3/TRBV12-4,TRBJ2-1,few,TGTGCCAGCAGTCCAACAGGGGGTGGATACAATGAGCAGTTCTTC,CASSPTGGGYNEQFF
NA,TRBV7-2,TRBJ2-3,many,TGTGCCAGCAGCGTCGGGGGTAGCACAGATACGCAGTATTTT,CASSVGGSTDTQYF
NA,TRBV7-2,TRBJ2-7,many,TGTGCCAGCAGCTCCCCCAAGTCCGGCGAGCAGTACTTC,CASSSPKSGEQYF
TRBD2,TRBV6-2/TRBV6-3,TRBJ2-2,few,TGTGCCAGCAGTTACCTACTAGCGGGAGGGAGGAACACCGGGGAGCTGTTTTTT,CASSYLLAGGRNTGELFF